These T cell receptor beta chains were read from a single sample in a study of blood T cells in healthy people across ages. TCRdb reprocessed the 5' RACE reads via MiXCR and lists one record per CDR3 protein. The data show around 1,000,000 distinct CDR3 sequences, roughly 24% seen once. The data also belong to a second study, concerning T cells of mothers and their children.

Input material: blood. These receptors all stem from a girl aged 2 to 10 in good health. Both conserved end residues are part of each CDR3. The order of the fields is J gene, D gene, V gene, clone size, CDR3 protein, CDR3 DNA. The D gene is left open where the match is weak. Only part of the rows carry a size: once, few, many, or a class if the clone is expanded.

>TRBJ1-1|TRBD1|TRBV27|NA
CASRSGQGVTEAFF
TGTGCCAGCAGATCGGGACAGGGGGTCACTGAAGCTTTCTTT
>TRBJ2-1|NA|TRBV20-1|NA
CSARSGSTSYNEQFF
TGCAGTGCTCGCTCCGGGTCTACCTCCTACAATGAGCAGTTCTTC
>TRBJ1-1|NA|TRBV27|NA
CASKKGTEAFF
TGTGCCAGCAAAAAAGGGACTGAAGCTTTCTTT
>TRBJ2-3|NA|TRBV12-3/TRBV12-4|few
CASSFGRGNTQYF
TGTGCCAGCAGTTTCGGCAGGGGAAATACGCAGTATTTT
>TRBJ2-2|NA|TRBV27|NA
CASSFPSGFSTGELFF
TGTGCCAGCAGTTTCCCCTCAGGGTTTAGCACCGGGGAGCTGTTTTTT
>TRBJ2-1|NA|TRBV6-2/TRBV6-3|NA
CASSYNQEQFF
TGTGCCAGCAGTTATAACCAGGAGCAGTTCTTC
>TRBJ2-7|NA|TRBV12-5|few
CASGFTLAGALDVYEQYF
TGTGCTAGTGGTTTTACTTTGGCGGGGGCCTTAGATGTTTACGAGCAGTACTTC
>TRBJ2-2|NA|TRBV6-5|few
CASSYSGTGNDVGELFF
TGTGCCAGCAGTTACTCGGGCACAGGGAACGACGTGGGGGAGCTGTTTTTT
>TRBJ2-7|NA|TRBV29-1|few
CSVVVYEQYF
TGCAGCGTTGTTGTTTACGAGCAGTACTTC
>TRBJ2-1|TRBD2|TRBV9|NA
CASSVSSGGEEQFF
TGTGCCAGCAGCGTGAGTAGCGGGGGAGAGGAGCAGTTCTTC
>TRBJ2-5|NA|TRBV29-1|NA
CSVDSLEETQYF
TGCAGCGTTGATAGTTTGGAGGAGACCCAGTACTTC
>TRBJ2-5|NA|TRBV4-1|NA
CASSGWVEDQETQYF
TGCGCCAGCAGCGGGTGGGTGGAGGACCAAGAGACCCAGTACTTC
>TRBJ2-5|NA|TRBV7-9|few
CASSLIVGVTQETQYF
TGTGCCAGCAGCCTTATTGTCGGGGTAACCCAAGAGACCCAGTACTTC
>TRBJ2-5|NA|TRBV3-1|few
CASSQGHTEAWETQYF
TGTGCCAGCAGCCAAGGACATACGGAGGCATGGGAGACCCAGTACTTC
>TRBJ2-7|NA|TRBV6-5|NA
CASSYSRGYGTTIYEQYF
TGTGCCAGCAGTTACTCGAGGGGCTACGGGACAACTATCTACGAGCAGTACTTC
>TRBJ2-5|TRBD2|TRBV7-8|few
CASSLGLAGGTQYF
TGTGCCAGCAGCCTGGGACTAGCGGGCGGGACCCAGTACTTC